This section outlines one TCR beta chain sequence together with its context. The repertoire was sequenced with immunoSEQ multiplex PCR; TCRdb's copy has only in-frame clones and lacks some. The sample records roughly 150,000 clones, around 92% being singletons. The CDR3 length is 15 residues. Trimming shortened V by 1 base and J by 8 bases, and 17 bases separated the two germline ends. CDR1 and CDR2 (germline): MDHEN, SYDVKM. The sample originates from a study of T cell responses to AZD1222 COVID-19 vaccine. Study context: The study pooled second doses at about 4 or about 12 weeks.

The receptor was isolated from an adult in good health. The genes are TRBV28 and TRBJ1-2; weak D call: TRBD1 (5 bases). Sample: peripheral blood, taken on day 0 of AZD1222 vaccination. CDR3 sequence reads: CASSLLGQAAGGYTF. CDR3 sequence (DNA): TGTGCCAGCAGTTTATTGGGGCAGGCCGCGGGAGGCTACACCTTC.